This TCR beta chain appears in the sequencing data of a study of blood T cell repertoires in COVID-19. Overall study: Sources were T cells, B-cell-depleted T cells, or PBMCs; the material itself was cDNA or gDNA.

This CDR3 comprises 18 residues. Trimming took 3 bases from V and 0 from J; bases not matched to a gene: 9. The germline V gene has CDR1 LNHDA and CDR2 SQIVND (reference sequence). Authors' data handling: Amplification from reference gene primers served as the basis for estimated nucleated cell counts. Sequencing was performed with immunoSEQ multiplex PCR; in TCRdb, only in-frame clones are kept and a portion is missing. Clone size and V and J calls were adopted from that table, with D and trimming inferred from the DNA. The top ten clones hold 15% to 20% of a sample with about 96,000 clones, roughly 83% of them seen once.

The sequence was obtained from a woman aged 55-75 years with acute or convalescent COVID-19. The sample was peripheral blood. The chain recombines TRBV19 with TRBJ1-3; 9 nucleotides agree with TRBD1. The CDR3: CASSIRAGTGISGNTIYF. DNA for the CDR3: TGTGCCAGTAGTATCCGTGCCGGGACAGGGATCTCTGGAAACACCATATATTTT.